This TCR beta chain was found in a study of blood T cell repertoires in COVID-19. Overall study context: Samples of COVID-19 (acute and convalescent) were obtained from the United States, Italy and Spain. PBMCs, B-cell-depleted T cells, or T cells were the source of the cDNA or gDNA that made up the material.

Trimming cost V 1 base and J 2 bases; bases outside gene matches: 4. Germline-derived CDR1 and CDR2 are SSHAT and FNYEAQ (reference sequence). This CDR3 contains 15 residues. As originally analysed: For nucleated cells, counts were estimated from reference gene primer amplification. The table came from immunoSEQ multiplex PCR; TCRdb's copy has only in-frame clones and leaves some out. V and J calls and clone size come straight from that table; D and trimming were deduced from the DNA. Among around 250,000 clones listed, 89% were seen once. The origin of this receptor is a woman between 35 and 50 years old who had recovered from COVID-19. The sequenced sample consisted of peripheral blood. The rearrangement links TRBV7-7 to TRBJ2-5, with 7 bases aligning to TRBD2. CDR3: CASSLDSGGQETQYF. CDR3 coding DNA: TGTGCCAGCAGCTTAGACTCGGGGGGACAAGAGACCCAGTACTTC. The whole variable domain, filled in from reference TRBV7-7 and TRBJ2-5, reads GAGVSQSPRYKVTKRGQDVTLRCDPISSHATLYWYQQALGQGPEFLTYFNYEAQPDKSGLPSDRFSAERPEGSISTLTIQRTEQRDSAMYRCASSLDSGGQETQYFGPGTRLLVL.